Listed below are T cell receptor beta chains from one sample, sequenced in a study of blood T cell repertoires in COVID-19. Sequencing was performed with immunoSEQ multiplex PCR; in TCRdb, only in-frame clones are kept and a portion is missing. The sample has 250,000 to 350,000 clones; 90% are singletons. Sequences were obtained from peripheral blood. These receptors came from a young woman with COVID-19, enrolled during active disease. CDR3s include the opening cysteine and the closing phenylalanine or tryptophan. A D gene is named only where the DNA matches it firmly. Clone size is not always given. Where it is, it says once, few, many or a class for expanded clones.

v_gene: TRBV19
d_gene: NA
j_gene: TRBJ1-1
abundance: NA
CDR3aa: CASTPTGGLNTEAFF
CDR3nt: TGTGCCAGTACCCCCACTGGAGGGTTGAACACTGAAGCTTTCTTT

v_gene: TRBV3-1/TRBV3-2
d_gene: TRBD2
j_gene: TRBJ2-7
abundance: NA
CDR3aa: CASSLRTSGAYEQYF
CDR3nt: TGTGCCAGCAGCCTAAGGACTAGCGGGGCCTACGAGCAGTACTTC

v_gene: TRBV20-1
d_gene: NA
j_gene: TRBJ1-1
abundance: NA
CDR3aa: CSVEGYGGAFF
CDR3nt: TGCAGTGTAGAGGGTTACGGTGGAGCTTTCTTT

v_gene: TRBV28
d_gene: NA
j_gene: TRBJ2-7
abundance: NA
CDR3aa: CASSLSLGGVLFYEQYF
CDR3nt: TGTGCCAGCAGTTTAAGTCTCGGGGGAGTCCTGTTCTACGAGCAGTACTTC

v_gene: TRBV3-1/TRBV3-2
d_gene: NA
j_gene: TRBJ2-2
abundance: once
CDR3aa: CASSQDRQVGASTGELFF
CDR3nt: TGTGCCAGCAGCCAAGATAGGCAGGTGGGAGCTAGCACCGGGGAGCTGTTTTTT

v_gene: TRBV7-6
d_gene: NA
j_gene: TRBJ1-3
abundance: NA
CDR3aa: CASSRGGNGNTIYF
CDR3nt: TGTGCCAGCAGCCGTGGGGGGAACGGAAACACCATATATTTT

v_gene: TRBV7-9
d_gene: NA
j_gene: TRBJ2-1
abundance: NA
CDR3aa: CASSLVEYNEQFF
CDR3nt: TGTGCCAGCAGCTTAGTCGAGTACAATGAGCAGTTCTTC

v_gene: TRBV5-1
d_gene: NA
j_gene: TRBJ1-5
abundance: NA
CDR3aa: CASSLERKLMGSNQPQHF
CDR3nt: TGCGCCAGCAGCTTGGAAAGGAAATTAATGGGCAGCAATCAGCCCCAGCATTTT

v_gene: TRBV10-3
d_gene: NA
j_gene: TRBJ2-1
abundance: NA
CDR3aa: CAIGRGDSSYNEQFF
CDR3nt: TGTGCCATCGGACGCGGGGACAGCTCCTACAATGAGCAGTTCTTC

v_gene: TRBV10-1
d_gene: NA
j_gene: TRBJ2-2
abundance: NA
CDR3aa: CASSPYRANTGELFF
CDR3nt: TGCGCCAGCAGTCCCTACAGGGCGAACACCGGGGAGCTGTTTTTT

v_gene: TRBV5-6
d_gene: NA
j_gene: TRBJ1-1
abundance: NA
CDR3aa: CASSRMNKNTEAFF
CDR3nt: TGTGCCAGCAGCCGTATGAACAAGAACACTGAAGCTTTCTTT

v_gene: TRBV5-1
d_gene: NA
j_gene: TRBJ2-1
abundance: NA
CDR3aa: CASRYTGYNEQFF
CDR3nt: TGCGCCAGCAGGTATACCGGGTACAATGAGCAGTTCTTC

v_gene: TRBV7-9
d_gene: TRBD1
j_gene: TRBJ2-3
abundance: NA
CDR3aa: CASSLAMTGGSSTDTQYF
CDR3nt: TGTGCCAGCAGCTTAGCGATGACAGGGGGTTCTAGCACAGATACGCAGTATTTT

v_gene: TRBV7-3
d_gene: NA
j_gene: TRBJ2-2
abundance: NA
CDR3aa: CASSVRGRGRELFF
CDR3nt: TGTGCCAGCAGCGTGCGGGGCCGGGGCCGGGAGCTGTTTTTT

v_gene: TRBV30
d_gene: TRBD1
j_gene: TRBJ2-7
abundance: NA
CDR3aa: CASRTGRSYEQYF
CDR3nt: TGTGCCTCCCGGACAGGGCGGTCCTACGAGCAGTACTTC

v_gene: TRBV28
d_gene: NA
j_gene: TRBJ2-2
abundance: NA
CDR3aa: CASSLHITPGELFF
CDR3nt: TGTGCCAGCAGTTTACATATCACACCCGGGGAGCTGTTTTTT